Listed here are 30 T cell receptor beta chains from one sample, sequenced in a study of STAT5B mutations in CD4+ large granular lymphocyte leukemia. The assay was immunoSEQ multiplex PCR, and TCRdb's table has in-frame clones only and misses some. The data show approximately 32,000 clones, with over 65% seen just once and around 2.5% held by the top ten. The sample comprised CD4+ T cells from blood buffy coats. The receptors here all came from a human donor in good health.

The CDR3 DNA reads as TGTGCCACCCGCAGGGTTCCCCGGGGCGCCGGGGAGCTGTTTTTT. This translates into CATRRVPRGAGELFF. The rearrangement joins TRBV6-5 to TRBJ2-2; D tentatively reads TRBD1 or TRBD2 (5 bases each). There are 15 residues in the CDR3. Germline CDR1 is MNHEY and CDR2 is SVGAGI. The ends were cut back, 10 bases at V and 6 bases at J, with 21 bases in the middle.

The J gene is TRBJ2-7, the V gene TRBV15, with 7 positions matching TRBD1. The CDR3 has 12 amino acids. Trimming took 6 bases from V and 6 from J; bases not matched to a gene: 5. The germline gives CDR1 LNHNV, CDR2 YYDKDF (reference sequence). The DNA for the CDR3 is TGTGCCACCAGTAGGGGACAGAGCGAGCAGTACTTC. This translates into CATSRGQSEQYF.

This rearrangement joins TRBV5-6 to TRBJ1-2; 7 nucleotides agree with TRBD1. The V gene's germline CDR1 is SGHDT and CDR2 YYEEEE. The V segment lost 3 bases and the J segment 7 bases; nucleotides outside the gene matches: 6. The CDR3 has 13 amino acids. This CDR3 reads CASSWKGQTGYTF. The DNA of the CDR3 is TGTGCCAGCAGCTGGAAGGGACAGACTGGCTACACCTTC. Complete variable domain (other parts from reference TRBV5-6 and TRBJ1-2): DAGVTQSPTHLIKTRGQQVTLRCSPKSGHDTVSWYQQALGQGPQFIFQYYEEEERQRGNFPDRFSGHQFPNYSSELNVNALLLGDSALYLCASSWKGQTGYTFGSGTRLTVV.

The CDR3, as DNA: TGTGCCAGTAAACAAGGGCCTTCCTACAATGAGCAGTTCTTC. Translated, it gives CASKQGPSYNEQFF. The V call is TRBV19, the J call TRBJ2-1; no clear D gene. There are 14 residues in the CDR3. Between the trimmed V and J ends, which lost 7 bases and 1 base, there was a span of 11 bases. Germline CDR1 is LNHDA and CDR2 is SQIVND (reference sequence).

As concerns this clone: The germline gene is not matched at one end of the junction; a read error may be the cause. The V gene is TRBV4-3, the J gene TRBJ2-1, with 11 positions matching TRBD1. The CDR3 is 15 residues long. Germline V gene data show CDR1 as LGHNA and CDR2 as YSLEER. The CDR3 is CASIQNGTGGNEQFF. CDR3 sequence (DNA): TGCGCCAGCATCCAAAACGGGACAGGGGGCAATGAGCAGTTCTTC.

The rearrangement links TRBV13 to TRBJ2-2; D unclear. The germline CDR1 and CDR2 sequences are PRHDT and FYEKMQ (reference sequence). The CDR3 spans 14 residues. Trimming shortened V by 0 bases and J by 0 bases, and 2 bases separated the two germline ends. CDR3 in DNA: TGTGCCAGCAGCTTAGGCTCGAACACCGGGGAGCTGTTTTTT. This gives the protein CASSLGSNTGELFF.

This chain joins TRBV20-1 and TRBJ2-7; D remains unclear. Trimming left V 7 bases short and J 6 bases short, with 13 bases between. Germline CDR1 DFQATT, CDR2 SNEGSKA (reference sequence). This CDR3 comprises 11 residues. The CDR3 protein is CSVSDPPEQYF. CDR3 nucleotides: TGCAGTGTTTCGGACCCCCCCGAGCAGTACTTC.

The genes are TRBV29-1 and TRBJ1-2; D is undetermined. Per germline, CDR1 SQVTM and CDR2 ANQGSEA. This CDR3 has 12 residues. Between the trimmed V and J ends, which lost 4 bases and 5 bases, there was a span of 11 bases. This CDR3 is CSVVGPTYGYTF. CDR3 bases: TGCAGCGTTGTAGGACCAACATATGGCTACACCTTC. Full variable domain (outside the CDR3, taken from reference TRBV29-1 and TRBJ1-2): SAVISQKPSRDICQRGTSLTIQCQVDSQVTMMFWYRQQPGQSLTLIATANQGSEATYESGFVIDKFPISRPNLTFSTLTVSNMSPEDSSIYLCSVVGPTYGYTFGSGTRLTVV.

V gene TRBV5-1 combines with J gene TRBJ2-5; D is uncertain. With 1 base removed from V and 4 bases from J, the gap between germline ends came to 11 bases. The CDR3 totals 14 residues. Germline values: CDR1 SGHRS, CDR2 YFSETQ. This CDR3 reads CASSLQVPGETQYF. The CDR3 DNA reads as TGCGCCAGCAGCTTGCAGGTTCCCGGAGAGACCCAGTACTTC.

This chain joins TRBV6-1 and TRBJ2-3; no clear D gene. Trimming took 2 bases from V and 6 from J, leaving 9 bases between them. Germline CDR1 is MNHNS and CDR2 is SASEGT. The CDR3 has 13 residues. The CDR3 loop reads CASSERSTDTQYF. Here the CDR3 DNA reads TGTGCCAGCAGTGAAAGATCAACCGATACGCAGTATTTT.

This clone has only a few counts. V gene TRBV19 combines with J gene TRBJ1-3; D is ambiguous. Germline values: CDR1 LNHDA, CDR2 SQIVND (reference sequence). Trimming stripped 5 bases from V and 1 base from J, with 12 bases between. CDR3 length: 15 amino acids. In nucleotides, the CDR3 is TGTGCCAGTAGTGGGGTCAGGTTTTCTGGAAACACCATATATTTT. Translating gives CASSGVRFSGNTIYF.

The V call is TRBV5-4, the J call TRBJ1-1; 9 bases are a match to TRBD1. Looked up from germline, CDR1 is SGHNT and CDR2 is YYREEE (reference sequence). The trim removed 4 bases at V and 4 bases at J, leaving 17 bases unmatched. The CDR3 consists of 18 residues. CDR3 amino acids: CASSGGGTGYLPATEAFF. CDR3 coding DNA: TGTGCCAGCAGCGGGGGGGGGACAGGGTACCTACCAGCCACTGAAGCTTTCTTT.

The J gene is TRBJ1-6, the V gene TRBV30; D unclear. This CDR3 comprises 14 residues. Germline V gives CDR1 GTSNPN, CDR2 SVGIG (reference sequence). The V gene lost 1 base and the J gene lost 4 bases, with 8 bases spanning the gap. The CDR3 is CAWSGQTYNSPLHF. In DNA, the CDR3 is TGTGCCTGGAGTGGTCAGACATATAATTCACCCCTCCACTTT.

The chain combines TRBV2 with TRBJ2-7; D possibly matches TRBD1 or TRBD2 (5 bases each). The CDR3 has 13 residues. Germline V CDR1 and CDR2: SNHLY, FYNNEI. Trimming removed 6 bases at V and 5 bases at J, with 14 bases between. DNA for the CDR3: TGTGCCAGCAGGCAGTCCGGGGCGGACGAGCAGTACTTC. Translation gives CASRQSGADEQYF.

The gene calls are TRBV6-6 and TRBJ1-4, with D perhaps TRBD1 (6 bases). This CDR3 has 14 amino acids. V was cut by 5 bases and J by 2 bases, with 9 bases left in between. CDR1 MNHNY and CDR2 SVGAGI come from the germline V gene (reference sequence). This CDR3 is CASSLTGTNEKLFF. The CDR3 nucleotides are TGTGCCAGCAGTCTCACAGGGACTAATGAAAAACTGTTTTTT.

V is TRBV7-2 and J is TRBJ2-3; 7 nucleotides align to TRBD2. The J segment lost 3 bases and the V segment lost 5 bases, leaving 8 bases of the junction unmatched. The CDR3 has 15 amino acids. The V gene's germline CDR1 is SGHTA and CDR2 FQGNSA. The CDR3 loop reads CASSTWEGRTDTQYF. CDR3 sequence (DNA): TGTGCCAGCAGCACCTGGGAGGGGAGGACAGATACGCAGTATTTT.

This chain connects TRBV5-6 to TRBJ1-5; D may be TRBD1 (6 bases). The germline V and J ends were trimmed by 2 bases and 2 bases, with 11 bases remaining between them. The CDR3 spans 15 residues. From germline, CDR1 is SGHDT and CDR2 YYEEEE. CDR3: CASSFRQEGNQPQHF. DNA for the CDR3: TGTGCCAGCAGCTTTCGACAGGAGGGCAATCAGCCCCAGCATTTT.

The table lists this clone with a count of one. This rearrangement joins TRBV4-2 to TRBJ2-1, with 8 bases that match TRBD2. The CDR3 totals 17 residues. The V gene's germline CDR1 is LGHNA and CDR2 YNFKEQ. Losses at the gene ends were 0 bases for V and 3 bases for J; bases not matched to a gene: 7. The CDR3 sequence is CASSQEVRGAGYNEQFF. CDR3 sequence (DNA): TGTGCCAGCAGCCAAGAGGTGCGGGGGGCGGGCTACAATGAGCAGTTCTTC.

The chain links TRBV9 to TRBJ1-2; maybe TRBD1 (5 bases). This CDR3 spans 12 amino acids. Trimming removed 5 bases from V and 4 bases from J, with 9 bases in between. Germline CDR1 is SGDLS and CDR2 is YYNGEE. The CDR3 reads CASRGGVYGYTF. CDR3 nucleotides: TGTGCCAGCAGGGGAGGGGTCTATGGCTACACCTTC.

V is TRBV9 and J is TRBJ1-1, with D uncertain. The length of the CDR3 is 17 residues. Trimming cost V 0 bases and J 6 bases, with 21 bases left between them. Per germline, CDR1 SGDLS and CDR2 YYNGEE. The chain's CDR3 is CASSVDSRPIGRAEAFF. CDR3 nucleotides: TGTGCCAGCAGCGTAGACTCAAGGCCTATCGGGCGCGCTGAAGCTTTCTTT. The whole variable domain, remainder taken from reference TRBV9 and TRBJ1-1, is DSGVTQTPKHLITATGQRVTLRCSPRSGDLSVYWYQQSLDQGLQFLIQYYNGEERAKGNILERFSAQQFPDLHSELNLSSLELGDSALYFCASSVDSRPIGRAEAFFGQGTRLTVV.

The CDR3: CASSYAGGSNYGYTF. The CDR3 DNA reads TGTGCCAGCAGTTACGCTGGGGGATCCAACTATGGCTACACCTTC. The chain joins TRBV6-5 to TRBJ1-2; maybe TRBD1 (5 bases). The ends were cut back, 2 bases at V and 2 bases at J, with 12 bases in the middle. CDR1 and CDR2 (germline): MNHEY, SVGAGI. This CDR3 contains 15 residues.

The chain couples TRBV6-1 to TRBJ1-4, with 8 nucleotides matching TRBD1. Germline V gene lookup returns CDR1 MNHNS and CDR2 SASEGT. The CDR3 extends over 13 amino acids. V shed 8 bases, J shed 8 bases, and the junction held 7 bases outside the gene matches. This CDR3 is CASSTGAREKLFF. CDR3 coding DNA: TGTGCCAGCTCGACAGGGGCTAGAGAAAAACTGTTTTTT.

The rearrangement links TRBV5-5 to TRBJ1-5; D call uncertain. The CDR3 runs 17 residues. The V end lost 0 bases, the J end lost 1 base, and 14 bases lay between the germline ends. Germline assignment: CDR1 SGHKS and CDR2 YYEKEE (reference sequence). This chain's CDR3 is CASSLATERRSNQPQHF. In nucleotides, the CDR3 is TGTGCCAGCAGCTTGGCCACCGAGAGACGAAGCAATCAGCCCCAGCATTTT. The full variable domain, with the rest looked up from reference TRBV5-5 and TRBJ1-5, is DAGVTQSPTHLIKTRGQQVTLRCSPISGHKSVSWYQQVLGQGPQFIFQYYEKEERGRGNFPDRFSARQFPNYSSELNVNALLLGDSALYLCASSLATERRSNQPQHFGDGTRLSIL.

The CDR3 nucleotides read TGTGCCAGCAGTGAAGAGACCCAGTACTTC. This translates into CASSEETQYF. The chain employs TRBV6-1 and TRBJ2-5; D unresolved. Germline V gene data show CDR1 as MNHNS and CDR2 as SASEGT. The V end lost 1 base, the J end lost 6 bases, and 0 bases lay between the germline ends. This CDR3 spans 10 amino acids.

The chain uses TRBV5-6 and TRBJ1-6; D is unclear. Germline V gene data show CDR1 as SGHDT and CDR2 as YYEEEE. This CDR3 region has 17 residues. V gave up 1 base and J gave up 5 bases, with 16 bases separating them. This CDR3 is CASSLSPTAGDNSPLHF. In nucleotides, the CDR3 is TGTGCCAGCAGCTTGTCCCCCACTGCCGGGGATAATTCACCCCTCCACTTT.

This chain uses TRBV10-3 with TRBJ1-1; D is undetermined. CDR3 length: 12 residues. Trimming shortened V by 2 bases and J by 3 bases, and 4 bases separated the two germline ends. The germline CDR1 and CDR2 sequences are ENHRY and SYGVKD. CDR3 residues: CAISEGDTEAFF. Here the CDR3 DNA reads TGTGCCATCAGTGAGGGGGACACTGAAGCTTTCTTT.

This rearrangement joins TRBV10-3 to TRBJ1-5; TRBD1 aligns across 8 bases. This CDR3 spans 16 amino acids. CDR1 and CDR2 from the germline V gene are ENHRY and SYGVKD. The trim removed 1 base at V and 1 base at J, leaving 3 bases unmatched. The CDR3 sequence: CAISEFGQGSNQPQHF. CDR3 nucleotides: TGTGCCATCAGTGAGTTTGGACAGGGAAGCAATCAGCCCCAGCATTTT.

The V and J genes are TRBV6-4 and TRBJ1-2; TRBD1 matches at 11 bases. The germline CDR1 and CDR2 sequences are MRHNA and SNTAGT. The CDR3 runs to 14 residues. J lost 7 bases, V lost 10 bases, and 11 bases had no gene match. The CDR3: CANIRTGGGFGYTF. The CDR3 DNA is TGTGCCAACATCCGGACAGGGGGCGGTTTTGGCTACACCTTC.

The chain links TRBV9 to TRBJ1-4; D remains unclear. Germline V gives CDR1 SGDLS, CDR2 YYNGEE. V lost 3 bases, J lost 6 bases, and 15 bases lay in between. The CDR3 spans 15 residues. The CDR3 is CASSATGPGDEKLFF. The CDR3 nucleotides read TGTGCCAGCAGCGCCACCGGGCCCGGCGATGAAAAACTGTTTTTT.

V usage is TRBV6-6 and J usage is TRBJ1-2, with 12 bases that match TRBD1. The CDR3 sequence is 15 residues long. From germline, CDR1 is MNHNY and CDR2 SVGAGI (reference sequence). Trimming cost V 2 bases and J 8 bases; bases outside gene matches: 6. The DNA for the CDR3 is TGTGCCAGCAGTTACCCGGGACAGGGGGCTGGCGGCTACACCTTC. Encoded protein: CASSYPGQGAGGYTF.